A single TCR beta chain is shown here with its context. Its antigen is still unknown. TCRdb re-derived calls from the RT-PCR reads in MiXCR, one entry per CDR3 protein. The sample lists almost 400 distinct CDR3 sequences, more than 85% occurring once. This CDR3 contains 15 residues. Germline CDR1 LGHNA, CDR2 YSLEER. V lost 4 bases to trimming and J lost 0 bases, with 13 bases between them. This entry comes from a study of yellow fever vaccine responses in identical twins. Study-level points and caveats: Twins reportedly had a vaccine T cell response that seemed partly convergent, partly personalized.

The sample in question was T cells from blood (PBMCs), unsorted or a sorted subset (not recorded which), obtained before or after yellow fever vaccination (not recorded which). The sequence derives from a woman between 18 and 29 years old who received the yellow fever vaccine. This chain connects TRBV4-3 to TRBJ2-7; TRBD1 might be the D (5 bases). This chain's CDR3 is CASSPQFTGSYEQYF. The CDR3 nucleotides are TGCGCCAGCAGCCCCCAGTTCACAGGCTCCTACGAGCAGTACTTC.